This T cell receptor beta chain was retrieved from a study of CD8 T cells in ankylosing spondylitis. This clonotype was recorded many times. V was clipped by 6 bases and J by 5 bases; unmatched bases: 5. CDR3 length: 14 amino acids. One entry per CDR3 protein results from TCRdb running MiXCR on the 5' RACE reads. This table holds approximately 35,000 distinct CDR3 sequences, 11% found once. This receptor was identified in a male donor with ankylosing spondylitis. Material for sequencing was synovial fluid, either unsorted or a sorted T cell fraction (not recorded which). The rearrangement joins TRBV12-3 or TRBV12-4 to TRBJ1-1, with TRBD1 matching over 11 bases. The chain's CDR3 is CASSQGTGGTEAFF. The CDR3 DNA reads TGTGCCAGCAGCCAAGGGACAGGGGGAACTGAAGCTTTCTTT.